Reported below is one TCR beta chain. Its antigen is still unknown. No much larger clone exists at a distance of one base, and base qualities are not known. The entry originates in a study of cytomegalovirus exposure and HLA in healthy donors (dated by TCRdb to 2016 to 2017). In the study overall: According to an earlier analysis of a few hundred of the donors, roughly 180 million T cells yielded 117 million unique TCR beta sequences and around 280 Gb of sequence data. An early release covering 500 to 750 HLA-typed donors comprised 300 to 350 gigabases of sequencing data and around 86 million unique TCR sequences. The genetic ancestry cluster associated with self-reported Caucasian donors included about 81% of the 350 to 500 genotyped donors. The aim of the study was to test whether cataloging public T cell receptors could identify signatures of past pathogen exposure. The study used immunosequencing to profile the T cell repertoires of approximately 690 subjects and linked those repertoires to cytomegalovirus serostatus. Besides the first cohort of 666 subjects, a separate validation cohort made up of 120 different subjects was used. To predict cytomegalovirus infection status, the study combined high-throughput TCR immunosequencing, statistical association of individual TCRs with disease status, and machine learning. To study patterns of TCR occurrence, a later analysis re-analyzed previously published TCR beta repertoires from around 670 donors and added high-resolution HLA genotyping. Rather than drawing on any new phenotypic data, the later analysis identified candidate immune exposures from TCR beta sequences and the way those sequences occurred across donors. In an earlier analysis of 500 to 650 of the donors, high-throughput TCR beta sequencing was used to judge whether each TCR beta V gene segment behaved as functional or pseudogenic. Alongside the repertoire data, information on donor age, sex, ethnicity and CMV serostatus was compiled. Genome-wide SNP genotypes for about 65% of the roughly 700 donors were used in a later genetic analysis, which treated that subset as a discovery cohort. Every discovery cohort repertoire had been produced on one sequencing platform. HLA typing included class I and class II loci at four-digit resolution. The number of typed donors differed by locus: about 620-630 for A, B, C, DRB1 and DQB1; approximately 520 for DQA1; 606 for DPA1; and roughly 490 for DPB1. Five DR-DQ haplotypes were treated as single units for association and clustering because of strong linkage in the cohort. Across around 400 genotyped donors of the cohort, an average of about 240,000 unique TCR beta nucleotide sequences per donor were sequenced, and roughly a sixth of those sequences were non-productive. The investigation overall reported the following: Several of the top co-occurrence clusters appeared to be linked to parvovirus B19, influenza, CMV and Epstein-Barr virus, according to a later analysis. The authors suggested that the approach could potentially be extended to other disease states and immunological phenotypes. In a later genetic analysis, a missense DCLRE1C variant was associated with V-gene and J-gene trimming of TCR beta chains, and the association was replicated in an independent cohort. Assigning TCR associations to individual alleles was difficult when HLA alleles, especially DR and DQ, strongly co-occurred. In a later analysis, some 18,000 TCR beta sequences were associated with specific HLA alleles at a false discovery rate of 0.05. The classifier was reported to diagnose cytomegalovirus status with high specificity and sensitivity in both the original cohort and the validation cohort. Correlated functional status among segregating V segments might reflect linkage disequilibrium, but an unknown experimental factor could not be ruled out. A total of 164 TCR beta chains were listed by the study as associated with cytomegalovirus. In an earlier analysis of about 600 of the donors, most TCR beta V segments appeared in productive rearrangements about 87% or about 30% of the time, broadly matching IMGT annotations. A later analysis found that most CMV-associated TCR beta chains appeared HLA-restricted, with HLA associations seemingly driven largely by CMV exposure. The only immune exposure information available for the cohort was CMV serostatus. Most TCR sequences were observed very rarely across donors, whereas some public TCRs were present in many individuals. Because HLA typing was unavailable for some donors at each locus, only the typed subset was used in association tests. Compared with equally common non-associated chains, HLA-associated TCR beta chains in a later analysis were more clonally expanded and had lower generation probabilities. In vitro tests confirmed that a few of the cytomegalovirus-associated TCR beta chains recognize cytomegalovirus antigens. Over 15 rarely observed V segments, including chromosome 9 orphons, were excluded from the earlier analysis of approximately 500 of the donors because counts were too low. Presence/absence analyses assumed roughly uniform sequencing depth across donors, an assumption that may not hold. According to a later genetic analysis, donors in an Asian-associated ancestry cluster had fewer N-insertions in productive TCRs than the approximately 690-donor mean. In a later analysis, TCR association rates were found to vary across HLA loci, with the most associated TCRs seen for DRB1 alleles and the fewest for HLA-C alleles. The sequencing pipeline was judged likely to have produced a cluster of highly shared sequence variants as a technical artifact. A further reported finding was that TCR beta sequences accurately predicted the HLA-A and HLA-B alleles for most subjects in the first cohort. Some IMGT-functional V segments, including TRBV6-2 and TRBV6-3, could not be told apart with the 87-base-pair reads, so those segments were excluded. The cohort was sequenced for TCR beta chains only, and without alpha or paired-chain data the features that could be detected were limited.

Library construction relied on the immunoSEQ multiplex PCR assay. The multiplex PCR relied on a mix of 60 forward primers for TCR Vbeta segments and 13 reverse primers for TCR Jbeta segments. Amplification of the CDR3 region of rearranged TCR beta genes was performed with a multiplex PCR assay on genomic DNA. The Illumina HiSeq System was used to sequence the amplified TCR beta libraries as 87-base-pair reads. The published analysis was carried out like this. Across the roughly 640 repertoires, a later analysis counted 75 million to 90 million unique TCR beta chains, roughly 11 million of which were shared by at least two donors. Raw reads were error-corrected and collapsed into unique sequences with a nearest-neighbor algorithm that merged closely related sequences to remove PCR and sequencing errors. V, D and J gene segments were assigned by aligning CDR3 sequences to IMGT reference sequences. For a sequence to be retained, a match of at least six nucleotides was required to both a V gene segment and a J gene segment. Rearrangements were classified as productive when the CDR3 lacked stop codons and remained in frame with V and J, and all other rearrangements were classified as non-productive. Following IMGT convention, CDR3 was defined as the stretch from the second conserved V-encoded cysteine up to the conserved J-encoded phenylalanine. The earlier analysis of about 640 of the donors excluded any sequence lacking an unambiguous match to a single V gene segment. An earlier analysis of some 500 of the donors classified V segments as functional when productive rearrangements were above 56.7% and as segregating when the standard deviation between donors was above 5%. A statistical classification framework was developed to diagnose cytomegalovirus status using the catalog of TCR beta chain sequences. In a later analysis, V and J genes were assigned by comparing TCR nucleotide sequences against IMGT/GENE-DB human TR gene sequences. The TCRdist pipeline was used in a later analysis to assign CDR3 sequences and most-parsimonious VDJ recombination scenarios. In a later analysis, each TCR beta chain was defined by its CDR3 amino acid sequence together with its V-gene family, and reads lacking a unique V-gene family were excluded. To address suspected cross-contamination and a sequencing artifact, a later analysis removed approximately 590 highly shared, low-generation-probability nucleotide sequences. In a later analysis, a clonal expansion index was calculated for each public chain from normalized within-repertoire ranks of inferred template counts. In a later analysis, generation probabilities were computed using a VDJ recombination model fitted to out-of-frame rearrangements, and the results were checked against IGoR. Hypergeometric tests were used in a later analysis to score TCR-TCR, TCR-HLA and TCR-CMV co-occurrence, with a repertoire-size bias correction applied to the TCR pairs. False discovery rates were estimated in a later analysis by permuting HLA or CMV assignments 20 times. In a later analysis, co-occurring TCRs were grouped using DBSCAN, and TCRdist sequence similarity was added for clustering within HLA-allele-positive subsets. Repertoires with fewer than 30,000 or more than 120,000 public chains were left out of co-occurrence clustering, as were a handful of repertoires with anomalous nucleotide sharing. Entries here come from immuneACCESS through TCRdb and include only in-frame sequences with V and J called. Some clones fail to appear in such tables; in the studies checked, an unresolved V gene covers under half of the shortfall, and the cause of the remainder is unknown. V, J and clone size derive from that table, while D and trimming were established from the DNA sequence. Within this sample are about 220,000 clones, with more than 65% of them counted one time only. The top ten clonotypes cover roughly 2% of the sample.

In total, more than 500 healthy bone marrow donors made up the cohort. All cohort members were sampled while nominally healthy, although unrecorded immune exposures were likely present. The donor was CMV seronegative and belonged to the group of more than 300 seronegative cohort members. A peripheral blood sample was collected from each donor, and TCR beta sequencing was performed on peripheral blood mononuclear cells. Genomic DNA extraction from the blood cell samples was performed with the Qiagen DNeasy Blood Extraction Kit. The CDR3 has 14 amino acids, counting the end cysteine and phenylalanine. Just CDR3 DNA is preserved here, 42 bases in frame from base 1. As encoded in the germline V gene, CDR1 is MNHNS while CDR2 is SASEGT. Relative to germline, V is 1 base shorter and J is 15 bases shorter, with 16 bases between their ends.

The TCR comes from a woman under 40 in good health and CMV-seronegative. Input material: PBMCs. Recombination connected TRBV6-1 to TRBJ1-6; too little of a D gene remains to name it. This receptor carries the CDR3 CASSEGSGMGYLHF. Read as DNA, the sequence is TGTGCCAGCAGTGAAGGATCCGGGATGGGATACCTCCACTTT.